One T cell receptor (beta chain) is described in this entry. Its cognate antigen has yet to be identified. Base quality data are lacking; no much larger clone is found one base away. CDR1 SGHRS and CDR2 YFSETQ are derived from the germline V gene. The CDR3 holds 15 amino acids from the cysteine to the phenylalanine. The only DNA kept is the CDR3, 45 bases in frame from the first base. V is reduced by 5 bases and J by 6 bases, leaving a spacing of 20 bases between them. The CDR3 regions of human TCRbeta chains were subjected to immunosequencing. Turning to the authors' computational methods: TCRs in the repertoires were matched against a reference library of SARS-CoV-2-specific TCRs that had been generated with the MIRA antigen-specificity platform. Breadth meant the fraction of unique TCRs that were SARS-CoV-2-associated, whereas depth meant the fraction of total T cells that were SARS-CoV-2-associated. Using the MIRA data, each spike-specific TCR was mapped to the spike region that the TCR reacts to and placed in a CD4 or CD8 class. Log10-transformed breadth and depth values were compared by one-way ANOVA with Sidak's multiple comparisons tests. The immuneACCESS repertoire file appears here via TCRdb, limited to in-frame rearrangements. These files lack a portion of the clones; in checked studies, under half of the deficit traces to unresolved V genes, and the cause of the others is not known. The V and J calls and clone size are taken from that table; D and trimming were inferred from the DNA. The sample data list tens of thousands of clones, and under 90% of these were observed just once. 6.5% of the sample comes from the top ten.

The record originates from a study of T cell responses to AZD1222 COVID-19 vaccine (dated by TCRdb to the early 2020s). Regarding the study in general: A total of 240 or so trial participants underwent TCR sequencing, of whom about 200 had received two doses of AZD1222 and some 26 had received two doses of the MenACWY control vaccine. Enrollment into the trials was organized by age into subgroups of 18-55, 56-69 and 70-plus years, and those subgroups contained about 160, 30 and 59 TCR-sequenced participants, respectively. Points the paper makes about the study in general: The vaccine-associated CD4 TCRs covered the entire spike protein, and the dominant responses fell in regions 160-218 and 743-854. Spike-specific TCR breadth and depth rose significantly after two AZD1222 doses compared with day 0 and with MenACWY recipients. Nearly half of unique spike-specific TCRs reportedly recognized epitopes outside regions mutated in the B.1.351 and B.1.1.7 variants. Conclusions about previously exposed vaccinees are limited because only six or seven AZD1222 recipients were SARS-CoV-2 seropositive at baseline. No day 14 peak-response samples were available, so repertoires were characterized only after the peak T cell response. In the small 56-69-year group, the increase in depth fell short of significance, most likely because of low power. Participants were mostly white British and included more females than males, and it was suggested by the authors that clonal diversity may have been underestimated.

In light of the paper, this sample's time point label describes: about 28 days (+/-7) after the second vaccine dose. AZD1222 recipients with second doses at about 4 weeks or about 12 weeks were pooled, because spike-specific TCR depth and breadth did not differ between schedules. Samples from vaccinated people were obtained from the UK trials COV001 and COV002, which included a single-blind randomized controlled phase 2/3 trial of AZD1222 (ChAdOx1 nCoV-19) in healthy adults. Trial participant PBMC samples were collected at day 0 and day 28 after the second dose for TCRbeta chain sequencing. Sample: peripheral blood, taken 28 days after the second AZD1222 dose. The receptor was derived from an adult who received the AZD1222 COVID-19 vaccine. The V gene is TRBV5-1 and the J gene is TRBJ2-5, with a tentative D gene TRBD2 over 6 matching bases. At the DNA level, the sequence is TGCGCCAGCAGTATGGAGGGCAGCCCGGGGCAGACCCAGTACTTC. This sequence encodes CASSMEGSPGQTQYF.